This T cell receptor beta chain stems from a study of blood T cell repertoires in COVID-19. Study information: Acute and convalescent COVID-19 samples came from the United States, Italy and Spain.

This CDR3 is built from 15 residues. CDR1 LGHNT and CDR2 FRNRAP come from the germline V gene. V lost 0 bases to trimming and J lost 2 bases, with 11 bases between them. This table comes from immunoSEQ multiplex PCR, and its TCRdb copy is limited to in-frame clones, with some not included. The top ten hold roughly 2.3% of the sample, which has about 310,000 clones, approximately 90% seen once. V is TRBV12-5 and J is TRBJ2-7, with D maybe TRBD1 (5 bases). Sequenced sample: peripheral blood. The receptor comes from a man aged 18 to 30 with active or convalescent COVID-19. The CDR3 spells CASGLVRADPYEQYF. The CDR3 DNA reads TGTGCTAGTGGTTTGGTCAGGGCCGATCCCTACGAGCAGTACTTC.